This T cell receptor (beta chain) was identified in a study of T cell responses to AZD1222 COVID-19 vaccine. Study details: Analyses pooled second doses at about 4 or about 12 weeks. The study, taken as a whole, reports: Close to half of all spike-specific TCRs reportedly target regions of the variants that are unmutated.

Points on this clone: As yet, its antigen is unknown.

The table came from immunoSEQ multiplex PCR; TCRdb's copy has only in-frame clones and leaves some out. The sample lists 110,000 or so clones; about 82% were seen once. CDR3 length: 13 amino acids. Trimming pared 3 bases from V and 2 bases from J, leaving 8 bases between. Germline loops: CDR1 SEHNR, CDR2 FQNEAQ (reference sequence). V gene TRBV7-9 combines with J gene TRBJ2-7; D not certain. The sequencing here drew on peripheral blood, taken on day 0 of AZD1222 vaccination. This clonotype originated in an adult in good health. The CDR3 is CASSLQVTYEQYF. DNA of the CDR3: TGTGCCAGCAGCTTGCAGGTCACCTACGAGCAGTACTTC.